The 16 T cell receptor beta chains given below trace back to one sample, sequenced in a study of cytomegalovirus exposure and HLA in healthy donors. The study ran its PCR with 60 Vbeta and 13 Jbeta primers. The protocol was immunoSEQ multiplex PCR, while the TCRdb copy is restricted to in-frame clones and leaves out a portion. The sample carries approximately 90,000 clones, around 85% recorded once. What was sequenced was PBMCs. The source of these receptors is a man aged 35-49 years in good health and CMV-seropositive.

CDR3 loop: CASSRTGGASTDTQYF. CDR3 nucleotides: TGCGCCAGCAGCCGAACGGGGGGGGCTAGCACAGATACGCAGTATTTT. The V gene is TRBV5-1, the J gene TRBJ2-3, with TRBD2 matching 8 bases. This CDR3 comprises 16 residues. After removal of 4 bases from V and 0 bases from J, the junction contained 7 bases not matched to a gene. CDR1 and CDR2 (germline): SGHRS, YFSETQ.

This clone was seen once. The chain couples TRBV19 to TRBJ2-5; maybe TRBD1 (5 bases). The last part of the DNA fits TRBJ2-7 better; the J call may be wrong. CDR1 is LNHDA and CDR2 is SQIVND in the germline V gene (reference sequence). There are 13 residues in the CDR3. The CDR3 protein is CASSKAGPGEQYF. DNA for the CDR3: TGTGCCAGTAGTAAGGCAGGGCCGGGCGAGCAGTACTTC.

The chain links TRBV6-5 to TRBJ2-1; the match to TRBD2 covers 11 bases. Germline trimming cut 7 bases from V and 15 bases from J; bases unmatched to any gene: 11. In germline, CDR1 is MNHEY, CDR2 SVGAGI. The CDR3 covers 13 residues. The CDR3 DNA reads TGTGCCAGCACTGGGGCTAGCGGGGGGCTGCCGTTCTTC. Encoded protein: CASTGASGGLPFF.

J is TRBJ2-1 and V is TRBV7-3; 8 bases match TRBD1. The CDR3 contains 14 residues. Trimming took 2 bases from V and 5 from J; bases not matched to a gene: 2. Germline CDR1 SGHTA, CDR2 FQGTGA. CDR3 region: CASSLDRGDNEQFF. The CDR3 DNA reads TGTGCCAGCAGCTTAGACAGGGGCGACAATGAGCAGTTCTTC.

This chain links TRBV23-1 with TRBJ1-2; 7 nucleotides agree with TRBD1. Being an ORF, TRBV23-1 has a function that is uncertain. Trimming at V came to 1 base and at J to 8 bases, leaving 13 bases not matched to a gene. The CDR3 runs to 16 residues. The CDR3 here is CASSQCGEDRVGGYTF. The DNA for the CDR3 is TGCGCCAGCAGTCAATGTGGAGAAGACAGGGTTGGGGGCTACACCTTC.

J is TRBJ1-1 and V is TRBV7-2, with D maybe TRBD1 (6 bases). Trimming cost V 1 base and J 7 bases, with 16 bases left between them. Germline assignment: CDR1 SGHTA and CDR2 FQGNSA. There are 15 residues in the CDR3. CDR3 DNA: TGTGCCAGCAGCTTAGATGCGGGGGGCGTGGTTGAAGCTTTCTTT. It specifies CASSLDAGGVVEAFF.

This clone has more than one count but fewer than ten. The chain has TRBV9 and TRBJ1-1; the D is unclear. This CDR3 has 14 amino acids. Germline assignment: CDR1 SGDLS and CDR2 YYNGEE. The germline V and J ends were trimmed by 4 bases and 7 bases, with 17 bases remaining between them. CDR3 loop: CASSPTPNSDEAFF. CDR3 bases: TGTGCCAGCAGCCCAACCCCTAACAGTGATGAAGCTTTCTTT.

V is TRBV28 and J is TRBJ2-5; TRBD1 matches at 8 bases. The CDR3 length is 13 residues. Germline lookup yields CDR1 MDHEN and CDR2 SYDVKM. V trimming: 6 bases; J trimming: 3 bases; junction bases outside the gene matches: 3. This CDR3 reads CASRRTGKETQYF. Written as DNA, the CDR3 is TGTGCCAGCAGGCGGACAGGGAAAGAGACCCAGTACTTC.

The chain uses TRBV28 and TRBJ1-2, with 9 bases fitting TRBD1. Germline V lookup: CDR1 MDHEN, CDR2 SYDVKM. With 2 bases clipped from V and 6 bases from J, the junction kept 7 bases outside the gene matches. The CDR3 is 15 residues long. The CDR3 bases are TGTGCCAGCAGTTTAGCAGACAGGGGGTCGGATGGCTACACCTTC. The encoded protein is CASSLADRGSDGYTF.

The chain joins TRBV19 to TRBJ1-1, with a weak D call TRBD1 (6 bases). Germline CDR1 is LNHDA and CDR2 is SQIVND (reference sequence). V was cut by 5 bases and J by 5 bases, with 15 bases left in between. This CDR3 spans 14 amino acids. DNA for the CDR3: TGTGCCAGTAGTGGGGGCAGGGGCTTAACTGAAGCTTTCTTT. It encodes CASSGGRGLTEAFF. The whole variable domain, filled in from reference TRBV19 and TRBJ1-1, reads DGGITQSPKYLFRKEGQNVTLSCEQNLNHDAMYWYRQDPGQGLRLIYYSQIVNDFQKGDIAEGYSVSREKKESFPLTVTSAQKNPTAFYLCASSGGRGLTEAFFGQGTRLTVV.

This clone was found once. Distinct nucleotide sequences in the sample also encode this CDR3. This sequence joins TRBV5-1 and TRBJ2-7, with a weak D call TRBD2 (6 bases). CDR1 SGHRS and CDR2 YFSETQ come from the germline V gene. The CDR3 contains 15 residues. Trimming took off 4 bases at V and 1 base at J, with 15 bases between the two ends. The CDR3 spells CASSTTGDSSYEQYF. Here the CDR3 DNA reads TGCGCCAGCAGCACCACGGGGGATAGTTCCTACGAGCAGTACTTC.

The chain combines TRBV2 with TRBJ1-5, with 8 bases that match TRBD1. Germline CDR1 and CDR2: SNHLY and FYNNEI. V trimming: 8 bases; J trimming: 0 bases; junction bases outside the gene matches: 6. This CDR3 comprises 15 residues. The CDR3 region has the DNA TGTGCCAGCGGAGGACAGGGTCTTAGCAATCAGCCCCAGCATTTT. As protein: CASGGQGLSNQPQHF. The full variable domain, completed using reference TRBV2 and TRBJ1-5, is EPEVTQTPSHQVTQMGQEVILRCVPISNHLYFYWYRQILGQKVEFLVSFYNNEISEKSEIFDDQFSVERPDGSNFTLKIRSTKLEDSAMYFCASGGQGLSNQPQHFGDGTRLSIL.

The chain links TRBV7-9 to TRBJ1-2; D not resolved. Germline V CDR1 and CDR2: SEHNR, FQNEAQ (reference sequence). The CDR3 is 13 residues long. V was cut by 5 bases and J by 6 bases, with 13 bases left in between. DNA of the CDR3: TGTGCCAGCAGCCGAGACGACCAGGATGGCTACACCTTC. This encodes CASSRDDQDGYTF.

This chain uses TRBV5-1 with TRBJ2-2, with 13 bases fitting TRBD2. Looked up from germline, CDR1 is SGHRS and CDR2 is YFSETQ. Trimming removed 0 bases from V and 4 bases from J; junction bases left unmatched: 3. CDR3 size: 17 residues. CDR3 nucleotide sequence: TGCGCCAGCAGCTTGGGGGGACTAGCGGGACCCACCGGGGAGCTGTTTTTT. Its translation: CASSLGGLAGPTGELFF.

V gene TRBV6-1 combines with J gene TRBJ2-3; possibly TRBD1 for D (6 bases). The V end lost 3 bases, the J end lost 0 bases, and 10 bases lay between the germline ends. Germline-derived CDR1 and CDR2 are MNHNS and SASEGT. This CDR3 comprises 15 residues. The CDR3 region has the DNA TGTGCCAGCAGTGATTACGGACAGAGCACAGATACGCAGTATTTT. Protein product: CASSDYGQSTDTQYF.

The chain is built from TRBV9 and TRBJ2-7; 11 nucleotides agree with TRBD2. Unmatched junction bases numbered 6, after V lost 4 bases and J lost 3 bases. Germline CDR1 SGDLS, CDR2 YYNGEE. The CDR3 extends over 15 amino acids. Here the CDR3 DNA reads TGTGCCAGCAGCACTGGGACTAGCGGAGGCTACGAGCAGTACTTC. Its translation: CASSTGTSGGYEQYF.